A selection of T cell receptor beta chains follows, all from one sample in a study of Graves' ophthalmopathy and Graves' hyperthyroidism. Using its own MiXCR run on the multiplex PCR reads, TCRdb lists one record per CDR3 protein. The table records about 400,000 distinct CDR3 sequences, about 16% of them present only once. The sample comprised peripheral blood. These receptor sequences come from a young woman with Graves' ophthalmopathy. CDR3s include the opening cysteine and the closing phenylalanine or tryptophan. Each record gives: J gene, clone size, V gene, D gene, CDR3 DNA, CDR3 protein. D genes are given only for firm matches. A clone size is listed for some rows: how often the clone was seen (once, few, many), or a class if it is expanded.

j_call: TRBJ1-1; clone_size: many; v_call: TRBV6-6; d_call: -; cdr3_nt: TGTGCCAGCCTAAAAAGTCAGGGGCACACTGAAGCTTTCTTT; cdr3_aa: CASLKSQGHTEAFF
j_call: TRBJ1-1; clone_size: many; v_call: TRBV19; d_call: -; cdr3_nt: TGTGCCAGCTCCCCGAGGGCTTTATACACTGAAGCTTTCTTT; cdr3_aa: CASSPRALYTEAFF
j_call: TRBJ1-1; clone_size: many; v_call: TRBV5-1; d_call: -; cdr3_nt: TGCGCCAGCAGCTTGGCGATGAGGGCAAACACTGAAGCTTTCTTT; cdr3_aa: CASSLAMRANTEAFF
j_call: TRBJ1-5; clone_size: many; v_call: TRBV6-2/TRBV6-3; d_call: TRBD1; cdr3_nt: TGTGCCAGCAGTTCCCCCCTCTTGACAGGGGTCAATCAGCCCCAGCATTTT; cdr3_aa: CASSSPLLTGVNQPQHF
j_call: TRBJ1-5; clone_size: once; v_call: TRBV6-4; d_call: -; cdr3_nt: TGTGCCAGCACGAAGGACAGCGGGCAGCCCCAGCATTTT; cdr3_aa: CASTKDSGQPQHF
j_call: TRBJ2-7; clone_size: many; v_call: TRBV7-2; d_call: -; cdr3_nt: TGTGCCAGCAGCCCGATGGACGCGAACGAGCAGTACTTC; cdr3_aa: CASSPMDANEQYF
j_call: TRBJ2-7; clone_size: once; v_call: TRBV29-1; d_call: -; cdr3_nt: TGCAGCGTTATCGTTCACGAGCAGTACTTC; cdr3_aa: CSVIVHEQYF
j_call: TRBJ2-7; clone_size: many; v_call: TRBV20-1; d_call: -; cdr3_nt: TGCAGTGCTAGGCCAGGTTGGAGCTCCTACGAGCAGTACTTC; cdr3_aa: CSARPGWSSYEQYF
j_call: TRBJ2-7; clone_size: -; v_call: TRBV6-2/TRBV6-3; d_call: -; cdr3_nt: TGTGCCAGCAGTTATATACGTTCCCCCTACGAGCAGTACTTC; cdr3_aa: CASSYIRSPYEQYF
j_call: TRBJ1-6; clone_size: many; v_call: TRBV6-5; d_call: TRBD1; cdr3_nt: TGTGCCAGCAGTTCCGGGACAGGCTCCTATAATTCACCCCTCCACTTT; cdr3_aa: CASSSGTGSYNSPLHF
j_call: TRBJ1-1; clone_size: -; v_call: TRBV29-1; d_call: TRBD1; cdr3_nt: TGCAGCGTAAACTCCGGGACAGAGGATGCTTTCTTT; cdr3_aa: CSVNSGTEDAFF
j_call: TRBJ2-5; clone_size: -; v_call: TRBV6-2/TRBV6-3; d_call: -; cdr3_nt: TGTGCCAGCAGTTACTCGGCTGGGGGCCAAGAGACCCAGTACTTC; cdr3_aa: CASSYSAGGQETQYF
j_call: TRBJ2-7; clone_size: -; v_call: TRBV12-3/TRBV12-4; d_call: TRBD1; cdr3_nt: TGTGCCAGCAGTGCTAGGGGGCAGGGGTCCTACGAGCAGTACTTC; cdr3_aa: CASSARGQGSYEQYF
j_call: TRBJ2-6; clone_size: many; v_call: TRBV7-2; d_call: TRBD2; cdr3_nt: TGTGCCAGCAGCTTATCGGTACGGGGGAGGGCCGGTGGGGCCAACGTCCTGACTTTC; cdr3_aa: CASSLSVRGRAGGANVLTF
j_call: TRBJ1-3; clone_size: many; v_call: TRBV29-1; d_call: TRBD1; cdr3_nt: TGCAGCGTTGGGGGGACAGTGAACTCTGGAAACACCATATATTTT; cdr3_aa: CSVGGTVNSGNTIYF
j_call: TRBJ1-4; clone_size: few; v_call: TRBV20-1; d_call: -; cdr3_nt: TGCAGCGCGGCTTCGGGCCTCATTAATGAAAAACTGTTTTTT; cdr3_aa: CSAASGLINEKLFF
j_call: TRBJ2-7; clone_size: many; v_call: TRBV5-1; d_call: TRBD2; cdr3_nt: TGCGCCAGCAGCTTGGTTACTAGCGGATTGTACGAGCAGTACTTC; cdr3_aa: CASSLVTSGLYEQYF
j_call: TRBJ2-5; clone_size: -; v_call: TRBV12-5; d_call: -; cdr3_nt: TGTGCTAGTGGAGGGGCGGCACAAGAGACCCAGTACTTC; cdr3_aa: CASGGAAQETQYF
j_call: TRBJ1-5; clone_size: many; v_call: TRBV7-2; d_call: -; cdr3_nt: TGTGCCAGCAGCTCCTGGTCTGTGGATCAGCCCCAGCATTTT; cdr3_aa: CASSSWSVDQPQHF
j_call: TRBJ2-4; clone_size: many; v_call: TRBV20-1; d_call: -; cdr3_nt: TGCAGTGCTAGAGGGGAGGGGGGAAACATTCAGTACTTC; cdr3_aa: CSARGEGGNIQYF
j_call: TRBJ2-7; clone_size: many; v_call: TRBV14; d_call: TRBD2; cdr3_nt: TGTGCCAGCAGCCAAGGCGGGAGCGGGTCCTACGAGCAGTACTTC; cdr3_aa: CASSQGGSGSYEQYF
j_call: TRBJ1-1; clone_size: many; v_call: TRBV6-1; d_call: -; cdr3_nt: TGTGCCAGCGTAGGTACAAGGGATGCTTTCTTT; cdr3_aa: CASVGTRDAFF
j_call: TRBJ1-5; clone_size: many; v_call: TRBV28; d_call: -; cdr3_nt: TGTGCCAGCAGTAGGGACGTCGGACAGCCCCAGCATTTT; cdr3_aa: CASSRDVGQPQHF
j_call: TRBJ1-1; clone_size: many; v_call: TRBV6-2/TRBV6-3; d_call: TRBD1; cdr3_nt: TGTGCCAGCAGTTCCTTTTATCGACAGGGGGCTATGAACACTGAAGCTTTCTTT; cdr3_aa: CASSSFYRQGAMNTEAFF
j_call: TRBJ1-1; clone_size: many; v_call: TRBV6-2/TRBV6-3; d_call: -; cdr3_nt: TGTGCCAGCAGCCGGGACAACACTGAAGCTTTCTTT; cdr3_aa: CASSRDNTEAFF
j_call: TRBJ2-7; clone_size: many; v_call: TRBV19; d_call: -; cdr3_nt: TGTGCCAGTAGTTCCACAATCGTTGACTACGAGCAGTACTTC; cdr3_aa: CASSSTIVDYEQYF
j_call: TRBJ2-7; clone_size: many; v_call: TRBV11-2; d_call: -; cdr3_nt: TGTGCCAGCAGCTTAGTTCGTTCTCCGGGAGTGCCCTACGAGCAGTACTTC; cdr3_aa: CASSLVRSPGVPYEQYF
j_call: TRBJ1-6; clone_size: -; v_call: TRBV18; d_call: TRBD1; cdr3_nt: TGTGCCAGCTCTGGGACAGCCGCCAATTCACCCCTCCACTTT; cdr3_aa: CASSGTAANSPLHF
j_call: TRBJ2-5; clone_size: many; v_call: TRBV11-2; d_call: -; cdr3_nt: TGTGCCAGCAGCTCCTACCACCGCGAAACCCAGTACTTC; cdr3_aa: CASSSYHRETQYF
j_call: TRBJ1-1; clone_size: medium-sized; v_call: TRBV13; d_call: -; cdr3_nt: TGTGCCAGCAGCTTATGGGCAGTACCGAACACTGAAGCTTTCTTT; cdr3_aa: CASSLWAVPNTEAFF
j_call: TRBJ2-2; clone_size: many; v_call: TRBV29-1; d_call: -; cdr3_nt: TGCAGCGTTCTACAGGACCTCAACACCGGGGAGCTGTTTTTT; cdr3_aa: CSVLQDLNTGELFF
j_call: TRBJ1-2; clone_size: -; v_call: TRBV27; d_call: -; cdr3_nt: TGTGCCAGCAGCCCCCCTGGCTACACCTTC; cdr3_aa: CASSPPGYTF
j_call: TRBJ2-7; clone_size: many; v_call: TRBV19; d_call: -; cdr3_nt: TGTGCCAGTAGAGGGAGACATCTCTCCTACGAGCAGTACTTC; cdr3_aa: CASRGRHLSYEQYF
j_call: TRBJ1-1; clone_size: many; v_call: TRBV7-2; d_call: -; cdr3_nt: TGTGCCAGCAGCTTGGTTTGGGGATCCACTGAAGCTTTCTTT; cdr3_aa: CASSLVWGSTEAFF
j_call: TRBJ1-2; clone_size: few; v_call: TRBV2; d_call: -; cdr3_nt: TGTGCCAGCAGTGCCCGTTATAATGGCTACACCTTC; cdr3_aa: CASSARYNGYTF
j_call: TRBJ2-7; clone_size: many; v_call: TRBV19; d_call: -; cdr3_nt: TGTGCCAGTAGCTCCCCCCGGGACGGAGCCTACGAGCAGTACTTC; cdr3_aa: CASSSPRDGAYEQYF
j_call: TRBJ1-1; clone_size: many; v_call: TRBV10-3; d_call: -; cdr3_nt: TGTGCCATCAGTGAGAGGGCAGGGAAGGGGGCTTTCTTT; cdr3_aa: CAISERAGKGAFF
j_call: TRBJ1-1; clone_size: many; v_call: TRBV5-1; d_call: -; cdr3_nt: TGCGCCAGCAGCTTCTATGAGGGGTTGGCTTTCTTT; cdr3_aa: CASSFYEGLAFF
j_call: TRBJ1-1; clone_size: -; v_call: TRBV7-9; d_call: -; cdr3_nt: TGTGCCAGCAGCTCCGTGCGCCAGGGAGGGACTGAAGCTTTCTTT; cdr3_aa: CASSSVRQGGTEAFF
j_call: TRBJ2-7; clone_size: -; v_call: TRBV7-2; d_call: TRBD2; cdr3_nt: TGTGCCAGCAGCTTATCTAGCGGGCCCTACTACGAGCAGTACTTC; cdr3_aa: CASSLSSGPYYEQYF
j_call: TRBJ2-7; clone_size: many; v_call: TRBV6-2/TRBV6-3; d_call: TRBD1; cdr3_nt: TGTGCCAGCAGGGACAGGGAATCCTACGAGCAGTACTTC; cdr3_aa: CASRDRESYEQYF
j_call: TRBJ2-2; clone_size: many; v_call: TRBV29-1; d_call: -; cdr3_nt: TGCAGCGTTGCCATTCGGGGGTACACCGGGGAGCTGTTTTTT; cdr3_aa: CSVAIRGYTGELFF
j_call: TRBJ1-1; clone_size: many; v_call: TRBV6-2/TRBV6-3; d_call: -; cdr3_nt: TGTGCCAGCTCCCGCAGGGTGAACACTGAAGCTTTCTTT; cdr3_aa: CASSRRVNTEAFF
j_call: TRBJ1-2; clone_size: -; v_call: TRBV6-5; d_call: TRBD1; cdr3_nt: TGTGCCAGCAGTTACTCGACGACAGGGCCTCGTAACTATGGCTACACCTTC; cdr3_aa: CASSYSTTGPRNYGYTF
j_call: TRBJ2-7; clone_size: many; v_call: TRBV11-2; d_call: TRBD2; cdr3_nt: TGTGCCAGCAGCTTCAGACTAGCGGTTGTGGGGCAGTACTTC; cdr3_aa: CASSFRLAVVGQYF
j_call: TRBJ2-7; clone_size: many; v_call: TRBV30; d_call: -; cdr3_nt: TGTGCCTGGAGTACCCACTCGGTTCACCGGGAGTCCGGCCAGCAGTACTTC; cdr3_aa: CAWSTHSVHRESGQQYF
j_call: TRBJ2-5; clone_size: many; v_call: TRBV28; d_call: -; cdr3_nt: TGTGCCAGCAGTTTATCCATTGGCCGACTCAGGAGGGAGACCCAGTACTTC; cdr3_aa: CASSLSIGRLRRETQYF